The next 25 T cell receptor beta chains were all read from a single sample in a study of cytomegalovirus exposure and HLA in healthy donors. 60 Vbeta and 13 Jbeta primers were used in PCR. Produced via immunoSEQ multiplex PCR; TCRdb's table is partial and in-frame only. The sample carries some 140,000 clones, about 69% recorded once. Sequenced sample: PBMCs. The receptors here all came from a man aged 25-45 years in good health and CMV-seronegative.

V and J are TRBV10-3 and TRBJ2-5; maybe TRBD2 (7 bases). The CDR3 is 14 amino acids. Trimming removed 10 bases from V and 7 bases from J, with 22 bases in between. Germline values: CDR1 ENHRY, CDR2 SYGVKD. The DNA of the CDR3 is TGTGCCACAGCCAGGGGTGCGGGGGATGGGACCCAGTACTTC. As protein: CATARGAGDGTQYF.

The CDR3 spells CASSLFAGNTYEQYF. The CDR3 nucleotides read TGTGCCAGCAGCTTATTTGCGGGCAATACCTACGAGCAGTACTTC. The chain uses TRBV7-6 and TRBJ2-5; possible D gene TRBD2, 5 bases. The J call may be faulty, since TRBJ2-7 better matches the DNA end. CDR1 SGHVS and CDR2 FNYEAQ come from the germline V gene. The CDR3 contains 15 residues.

This sequence joins TRBV5-1 and TRBJ2-1, with 8 bases aligning to TRBD2. CDR1 is SGHRS and CDR2 is YFSETQ in the germline V gene. This CDR3 has 11 amino acids. The V segment lost 7 bases and the J segment 6 bases; nucleotides outside the gene matches: 0. CDR3 in DNA: TGCGCCAGCCGGGGGGGCAATGAGCAGTTCTTC. It specifies CASRGGNEQFF.

The V and J genes are TRBV6-5 and TRBJ1-1; D is undetermined. Trimming left V 2 bases short and J 1 base short, with 5 bases between. CDR3 length equals 13 residues. The germline V gene encodes CDR1 MNHEY and CDR2 SVGAGI. CDR3: CASSYEENTEAFF. The CDR3 bases are TGTGCCAGCAGTTACGAGGAGAACACTGAAGCTTTCTTT.

The gene calls are TRBV4-1 and TRBJ1-6, with a tentative D call TRBD1 (5 bases). The germline V gene encodes CDR1 MGHRA and CDR2 YSYEKL. This CDR3 is 16 amino acids long. V was cut by 0 bases and J by 5 bases, with 11 bases left in between. The CDR3 protein is CASSQDTGLDNSPLHF. The CDR3 nucleotides are TGCGCCAGCAGCCAAGACACAGGATTGGATAATTCACCCCTCCACTTT.

This clone was seen only a few times. V is TRBV28 and J is TRBJ2-7; D perhaps matches TRBD1 (6 bases). Germline V gene sequence: CDR1 MDHEN, CDR2 SYDVKM. The V and J ends lost 7 bases and 3 bases respectively, with 13 bases between them. This CDR3 is 13 amino acids long. The DNA of the CDR3 is TGTGCCAGCACTGTAGGGGGTTTCTACGAGCAGTACTTC. Its translation: CASTVGGFYEQYF.

J is TRBJ2-7 and V is TRBV19; TRBD1 matches 7 bases. CDR3 length: 13 amino acids. Germline V gives CDR1 LNHDA, CDR2 SQIVND (reference sequence). Germline trimming cut 4 bases from V and 2 bases from J; bases unmatched to any gene: 2. CDR3: CASSTDRTYEQYF. The CDR3 region has the DNA TGTGCCAGTAGTACGGACAGGACCTACGAGCAGTACTTC.

V is TRBV7-6 and J is TRBJ2-2, with TRBD1 matching 9 bases. Trimming took 1 base from V and 2 from J; bases not matched to a gene: 2. This CDR3 is 16 amino acids long. Germline CDR1 reads SGHVS; CDR2 reads FNYEAQ. The CDR3 here is CASSLDTGGNTGELFF. In nucleotides, the CDR3 is TGTGCCAGCAGCTTAGATACAGGGGGCAACACCGGGGAGCTGTTTTTT.

J is TRBJ2-7 and V is TRBV11-1; TRBD2 matches 9 bases. Germline CDR1 reads SGHAT; CDR2 reads FQDESV (reference sequence). Losses at the gene ends were 2 bases for V and 3 bases for J; bases not matched to a gene: 5. The CDR3 runs 15 residues. For the CDR3, the DNA is TGTGCCAGCAGCTTATTTAGGACTAGCGACTACGAGCAGTACTTC. Encoded protein: CASSLFRTSDYEQYF. The whole variable domain, remainder taken from reference TRBV11-1 and TRBJ2-7, is EAEVAQSPRYKITEKSQAVAFWCDPISGHATLYWYRQILGQGPELLVQFQDESVVDDSQLPKDRFSAERLKGVDSTLKIQPAELGDSAMYLCASSLFRTSDYEQYFGPGTRLTVT.

In this sample, this clone turned up a few times. The genes are TRBV2 and TRBJ2-7; 7 bases are a match to TRBD1. Germline-derived CDR1 and CDR2 are SNHLY and FYNNEI. V lost 7 bases, J lost 5 bases, and 17 bases stayed unmatched. The CDR3 has 16 residues. Here the CDR3 reads CASTKSREGGADEQYF. The DNA for the CDR3 is TGTGCCAGCACCAAATCCAGAGAAGGGGGCGCGGACGAGCAGTACTTC.

The V gene is TRBV9, the J gene TRBJ1-2; D is uncertain. This CDR3 is 15 amino acids long. Germline CDR1 is SGDLS and CDR2 is YYNGEE. V was shortened by 0 bases and J by 1 base, with 10 bases between the two germline ends. The chain's CDR3 is CASSVVHNNNYGYTF. CDR3 sequence (DNA): TGTGCCAGCAGCGTAGTGCACAACAATAACTATGGCTACACCTTC.

The chain joins TRBV6-5 to TRBJ2-7; no clear D. Germline-derived CDR1 and CDR2 are MNHEY and SVGAGI. The V gene lost 0 bases and the J gene lost 3 bases, with 6 bases spanning the gap. This CDR3 has 13 amino acids. The CDR3 loop reads CASSYSTRYEQYF. The CDR3 coding sequence is TGTGCCAGCAGTTACTCTACGCGCTACGAGCAGTACTTC.

The chain employs TRBV5-1 and TRBJ2-5, with D possibly matching TRBD2 (5 bases). The CDR3 contains 15 residues. The germline V and J ends were trimmed by 5 bases and 5 bases, with 19 bases remaining between them. Germline CDR1 and CDR2: SGHRS and YFSETQ. CDR3 sequence reads: CASREVGSQGETQYF. As DNA, the CDR3 is TGCGCCAGCAGGGAGGTGGGGTCCCAAGGGGAGACCCAGTACTTC.

The chain uses TRBV6-5 and TRBJ2-5; D not resolved. The DNA end is a closer match to TRBJ2-7, so the J assignment may be wrong. The CDR3 length is 14 residues. Germline V lookup: CDR1 MNHEY, CDR2 SVGAGI. The CDR3 loop is CASSYRQALYEQYF. In DNA form, the CDR3 reads TGTGCCAGCAGTTACAGGCAGGCCCTCTACGAGCAGTACTTC.

This clone was observed a few times. This chain links TRBV10-3 with TRBJ1-6; D unresolved. V gave up 2 bases and J gave up 8 bases, with 4 bases separating them. The germline V gene encodes CDR1 ENHRY and CDR2 SYGVKD. CDR3 length equals 12 residues. The CDR3 protein is CAISEPYSPLHF. The CDR3 DNA follows: TGTGCCATCAGTGAGCCCTATTCACCCCTCCACTTT.

The chain has TRBV28 and TRBJ2-7, with TRBD2 matching over 13 bases. With V trimmed by 3 bases and J by 4 bases, 3 bases remained unmatched. There are 15 residues in the CDR3. The germline V gene has CDR1 MDHEN and CDR2 SYDVKM. In nucleotides, the CDR3 is TGTGCCAGCAGTTTGGGACTAGCGGGAAGGTACGAGCAGTACTTC. Amino acids: CASSLGLAGRYEQYF.

The sample holds a few counts of this clone. The genes are TRBV5-4 and TRBJ1-2, with TRBD1 matching over 11 bases. V was clipped by 4 bases and J by 7 bases; unmatched bases: 6. Germline loops: CDR1 SGHNT, CDR2 YYREEE (reference sequence). The CDR3 is made up of 14 amino acids. Here the CDR3 reads CASSPGQGVGGYTF. CDR3 in DNA: TGTGCCAGCAGCCCGGGACAGGGGGTTGGTGGCTACACCTTC.

This chain connects TRBV7-9 to TRBJ1-2, with D tentatively TRBD1 (5 bases). CDR3 length: 14 residues. The V gene lost 2 bases and the J gene lost 3 bases, with 10 bases spanning the gap. Germline lookup yields CDR1 SEHNR and CDR2 FQNEAQ (reference sequence). The CDR3: CASSLTDSHYGYTF. CDR3 nucleotide sequence: TGTGCCAGCAGCTTAACAGACAGCCACTATGGCTACACCTTC.

This clone was observed a single time. This chain joins TRBV6-5 and TRBJ2-3; D is uncertain. The V end lost 2 bases, the J end lost 6 bases, and 12 bases lay between the germline ends. The CDR3 runs to 14 residues. Germline V gene sequence: CDR1 MNHEY, CDR2 SVGAGI. CDR3 sequence: CASSYTAAVDTQYF. The CDR3 nucleotides are TGTGCCAGCAGTTACACGGCGGCGGTTGATACGCAGTATTTT.

V gene TRBV2 combines with J gene TRBJ2-3, with a tentative D call TRBD2 (5 bases). The germline V gene encodes CDR1 SNHLY and CDR2 FYNNEI. Trimming cost V 7 bases and J 2 bases, with 10 bases left between them. This CDR3 has 13 residues. The CDR3 here is CASNRLPTDTQYF. For the CDR3, the DNA is TGTGCCAGCAATAGACTACCCACAGATACGCAGTATTTT.

The rearrangement links TRBV6-5 to TRBJ2-7; TRBD1 might be the D (6 bases). Germline V gene data show CDR1 as MNHEY and CDR2 as SVGAGI. Trimming took off 6 bases at V and 2 bases at J, with 17 bases between the two ends. CDR3 length: 15 residues. The CDR3 bases are TGTGCCAGCAGAAGGGACATGGTGACGACCTACGAGCAGTACTTC. This gives the protein CASRRDMVTTYEQYF.

V usage is TRBV28 and J usage is TRBJ2-7; weak D call: TRBD1 (5 bases). Trimming shortened V by 3 bases and J by 5 bases, and 11 bases separated the two germline ends. This CDR3 is 13 amino acids long. Germline CDR1 is MDHEN and CDR2 is SYDVKM. This chain's CDR3 is CASSFSRAHEQYF. CDR3 DNA sequence: TGTGCCAGCAGTTTTTCCAGGGCCCACGAGCAGTACTTC.

The chain couples TRBV9 to TRBJ1-2; D perhaps matches TRBD1 (6 bases). Germline V lookup: CDR1 SGDLS, CDR2 YYNGEE. This CDR3 is built from 12 residues. V lost 5 bases and J 3 bases, leaving 8 bases between the germline ends. In nucleotides, the CDR3 is TGTGCCAGCAGAACAGGGTACTATGGCTACACCTTC. Protein: CASRTGYYGYTF.

The chain employs TRBV6-5 and TRBJ2-2; unclear D gene. V lost 6 bases and J 4 bases, leaving 12 bases between the germline ends. Germline V lookup: CDR1 MNHEY, CDR2 SVGAGI. The CDR3 has 14 residues. The CDR3 bases are TGTGCCAGCAGCGTGTCCGAGCTCACCGGGGAGCTGTTTTTT. Translated, it gives CASSVSELTGELFF.

The V gene is TRBV7-2, the J gene TRBJ1-5; possibly TRBD1 for D (6 bases). Germline V gives CDR1 SGHTA, CDR2 FQGNSA. V was trimmed by 5 bases and J by 4 bases, leaving 15 bases between them. The CDR3 has 15 amino acids. The CDR3 reads CASSQMGGGNQPQHF. CDR3 in DNA: TGTGCCAGCAGCCAAATGGGAGGGGGTAATCAGCCCCAGCATTTT. Full variable domain (missing parts from reference TRBV7-2 and TRBJ1-5): GAGVSQSPSNKVTEKGKDVELRCDPISGHTALYWYRQSLGQGLEFLIYFQGNSAPDKSGLPSDRFSAERTGGSVSTLTIQRTQQEDSAVYLCASSQMGGGNQPQHFGDGTRLSIL.